The clone carrying this T cell receptor beta chain came up a few times. Its antigen remains unknown. The CDR3 is made up of 16 amino acids. Trimming at V came to 6 bases and at J to 4 bases, leaving 10 bases not matched to a gene. CDR1 is MNHEY, CDR2 SVGAGI, per germline. The data stem from a study of identical twins. Study-wide results and caveats: Monozygotic twin pairs showed more out-of-frame TCR alpha sharing than models estimated.

TCRdb re-derived calls from the 5' RACE reads in MiXCR, one entry per CDR3 protein. The table lists roughly 1,500,000 distinct CDR3 sequences, around a third of them singletons, with around 0.3% in the top ten. The V gene is TRBV6-5, the J gene TRBJ1-2; 11 bases are shared with TRBD1. Material for sequencing was cord blood. The sequence came from a newborn girl in good health. CDR3 nucleotides: TGTGCCAGCAGCCCCGGACAGGGGGCCTCTAGCTATGGCTACACCTTC. It encodes CASSPGQGASSYGYTF.